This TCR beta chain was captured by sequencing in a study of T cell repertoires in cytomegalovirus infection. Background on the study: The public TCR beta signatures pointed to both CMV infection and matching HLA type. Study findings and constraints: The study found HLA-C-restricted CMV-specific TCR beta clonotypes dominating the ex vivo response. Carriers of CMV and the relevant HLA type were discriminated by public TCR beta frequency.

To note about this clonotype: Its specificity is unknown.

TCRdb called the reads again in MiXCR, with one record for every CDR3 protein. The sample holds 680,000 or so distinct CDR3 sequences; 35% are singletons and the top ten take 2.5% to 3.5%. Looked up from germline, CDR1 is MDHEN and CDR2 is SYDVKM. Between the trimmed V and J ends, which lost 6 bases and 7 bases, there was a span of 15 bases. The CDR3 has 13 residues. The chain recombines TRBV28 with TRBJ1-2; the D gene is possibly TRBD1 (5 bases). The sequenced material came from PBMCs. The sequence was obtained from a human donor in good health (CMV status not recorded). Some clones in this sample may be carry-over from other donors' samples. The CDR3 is CASSTRVVGGYTF. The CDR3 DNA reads TGTGCCAGCAGCACCAGGGTCGTGGGTGGCTACACCTTC.